This entry lists 29 T cell receptor beta chains sequenced from one sample in a study of blood T cell repertoires in COVID-19. Sequencing used immunoSEQ multiplex PCR; TCRdb keeps in-frame clones, though not all of them. There are about 220,000 clones in the sample; around 88% occur only once, and under 15% lies in the top ten. Sequenced sample: PBMCs or T cells enriched from blood (not recorded which). The receptor set was obtained from a woman aged 45 to 65 with acute COVID-19.

The chain has TRBV24-1 and TRBJ2-7, with unresolved D. Germline V gene data show CDR1 as KGHDR and CDR2 as SFDVKD. Trimming removed 1 base at V and 6 bases at J, with 6 bases between. CDR3 length: 12 amino acids. The CDR3 here is CATSDFGREQYF. DNA for the CDR3: TGTGCCACCAGTGATTTTGGGCGCGAGCAGTACTTC.

V and J are TRBV27 and TRBJ1-2; 10 nucleotides line up with TRBD1. The germline V gene has CDR1 MNHEY and CDR2 SMNVEV (reference sequence). The CDR3 has 15 amino acids. V lost 2 bases to trimming and J lost 6 bases; unmatched junction nucleotides: 6. In nucleotides, the CDR3 is TGTGCCAGCAGTTTAAGAACCGGGACAGGGGATGGCTACACCTTC. It is translated as CASSLRTGTGDGYTF.

The V gene is TRBV11-3, the J gene TRBJ2-1; TRBD2 aligns across 8 bases. The germline V gene has CDR1 SGHNT and CDR2 YENEEA. The J segment lost 6 bases and the V segment lost 5 bases, leaving 12 bases of the junction unmatched. This CDR3 region has 16 residues. CDR3 in DNA: TGTGCCAGCAGCCGCCTCCACAGCGGGAGTTTCAATGAGCAGTTCTTC. Protein: CASSRLHSGSFNEQFF.

V gene TRBV5-8 combines with J gene TRBJ2-2; 7 bases map to TRBD1. Trimming at V came to 0 bases and at J to 3 bases, leaving 8 bases not matched to a gene. Germline CDR1 reads SGHTS; CDR2 reads YDEGEE. CDR3 length equals 17 residues. The CDR3 reads CASSLGWTGQYTGELFF. The CDR3 DNA is TGTGCCAGCAGCTTGGGATGGACAGGCCAGTACACCGGGGAGCTGTTTTTT.

This chain uses TRBV7-9 with TRBJ2-3; TRBD1 matches at 7 bases. Germline assignment: CDR1 SEHNR and CDR2 FQNEAQ (reference sequence). CDR3 length: 13 amino acids. V was pared by 2 bases and J by 14 bases, with 10 bases of the junction left unmatched. CDR3 protein: CASSLKWQGDLYF. The CDR3 nucleotides read TGTGCCAGCAGCTTAAAGTGGCAGGGGGATCTGTATTTT.

The chain employs TRBV6-5 and TRBJ1-2, with a tentative D call TRBD1 (5 bases). With 0 bases removed from V and 4 bases from J, the gap between germline ends came to 9 bases. The germline CDR1 and CDR2 sequences are MNHEY and SVGAGI. This CDR3 has 14 amino acids. The CDR3 region has the DNA TGTGCCAGCAGTTACTCGCCAGGGCGCTATGGCTACACCTTC. Residues: CASSYSPGRYGYTF.

J is TRBJ2-5 and V is TRBV5-1; 8 bases fit TRBD1. J lost 1 base, V lost 4 bases, and 15 bases had no gene match. This CDR3 is built from 18 residues. Germline V gives CDR1 SGHRS, CDR2 YFSETQ. This chain's CDR3 is CASSTDRGKEGVQETQYF. The DNA for the CDR3 is TGCGCCAGCAGCACAGACAGGGGAAAGGAAGGCGTCCAAGAGACCCAGTACTTC.

The CDR3 is CASSPRLAGEFGTQYF. The CDR3 nucleotides read TGTGCCAGCAGCCCCCGACTAGCGGGAGAGTTTGGTACGCAGTATTTT. The rearrangement joins TRBV11-1 to TRBJ2-3; 12 nucleotides match TRBD2. The V gene end was trimmed by 5 bases and the J gene end by 8 bases; junction bases not matched to a gene: 11. This CDR3 is built from 16 residues. CDR1 and CDR2 (germline): SGHAT, FQDESV (reference sequence). Together with reference TRBV11-1 and TRBJ2-3, the CDR3 gives the full variable domain: EAEVAQSPRYKITEKSQAVAFWCDPISGHATLYWYRQILGQGPELLVQFQDESVVDDSQLPKDRFSAERLKGVDSTLKIQPAELGDSAMYLCASSPRLAGEFGTQYFGPGTRLTVL.

The chain recombines TRBV27 with TRBJ1-2; TRBD1 might be the D (5 bases). This CDR3 contains 12 residues. V was pared by 6 bases and J by 8 bases, with 13 bases between. Looked up from germline, CDR1 is MNHEY and CDR2 is SMNVEV (reference sequence). In DNA form, the CDR3 reads TGTGCCAGCAGAGCCGACTGGGGCGGCTACACCTTC. It specifies CASRADWGGYTF.

V is TRBV6-5 and J is TRBJ2-7; 9 bases fit TRBD1. CDR1 and CDR2 (germline): MNHEY, SVGAGI. The CDR3 has 14 amino acids. The V and J ends lost 6 bases and 3 bases, in that order; junction bases with no gene match: 6. The CDR3 sequence: CASRWGTGNYEQYF. As DNA, the CDR3 is TGTGCCAGCAGATGGGGGACAGGGAACTACGAGCAGTACTTC.

The chain has TRBV25-1 and TRBJ1-1; D might be TRBD1 (5 bases). Germline V gene sequence: CDR1 MGHDK, CDR2 SYGVNS. The CDR3 contains 13 residues. Between the trimmed V and J ends, which lost 2 bases and 5 bases, there was a span of 9 bases. CDR3 sequence: CASSEQGGTEAFF. CDR3 DNA sequence: TGTGCCAGCAGTGAACAGGGAGGAACTGAAGCTTTCTTT.

The chain carries TRBV9 and TRBJ2-1, with 8 positions matching TRBD2. The CDR3 length is 16 residues. J was trimmed by 6 bases and V by 3 bases; bases with no gene match: 11. The germline gives CDR1 SGDLS, CDR2 YYNGEE. The CDR3 reads CASSGPPGLGRNEQFF. Written as DNA, the CDR3 is TGTGCCAGCAGCGGGCCCCCGGGACTAGGTCGCAATGAGCAGTTCTTC.

The chain is built from TRBV10-1 and TRBJ2-1; tentatively, D is TRBD2 (6 bases). The CDR3 extends over 15 amino acids. The V end was cut by 2 bases, the J end by 3 bases, with 11 bases between. The germline V gene has CDR1 WNHNN and CDR2 SYGVQD (reference sequence). The CDR3 protein is CASSETSSGYNEQFF. CDR3 nucleotides: TGCGCCAGCAGTGAGACTAGCTCGGGCTACAATGAGCAGTTCTTC.

The genes are TRBV18 and TRBJ1-1; TRBD1 aligns across 11 bases. V shed 5 bases, J shed 2 bases, and the junction held 4 bases outside the gene matches. Looked up from germline, CDR1 is KGHSH and CDR2 is LQKENI. The CDR3 spans 15 residues. The CDR3 here is CASSSGTGGNTEAFF. The DNA of the CDR3 is TGTGCCAGCTCATCCGGGACAGGGGGAAACACTGAAGCTTTCTTT. Variable domain in full (rest from reference TRBV18 and TRBJ1-1): NAGVMQNPRHLVRRRGQEARLRCSPMKGHSHVYWYRQLPEEGLKFMVYLQKENIIDESGMPKERFSAEFPKEGPSILRIQQVVRGDSAAYFCASSSGTGGNTEAFFGQGTRLTVV.

CDR3 DNA: TGTGCCAGCAGCTCGGCCGGGACAGCGAGCTACACCTTC. This codes for CASSSAGTASYTF. J is TRBJ1-2 and V is TRBV11-2; TRBD1 matches 7 bases. With V trimmed by 4 bases and J by 9 bases, 8 bases remained unmatched. The CDR3 has 13 residues. The germline V gene encodes CDR1 SGHAT and CDR2 FQNNGV.

The V and J genes are TRBV11-2 and TRBJ2-1; 11 bases align to TRBD2. Per the germline V gene, CDR1 is SGHAT and CDR2 is FQNNGV. This CDR3 comprises 18 residues. After removal of 0 bases from V and 7 bases from J, the junction contained 11 bases not matched to a gene. CDR3 loop: CASSLEWSGVAGGNEQFF. The CDR3 DNA follows: TGTGCCAGCAGCTTAGAGTGGAGTGGAGTAGCGGGAGGGAATGAGCAGTTCTTC.

CDR3 in DNA: TGTGCCAGCAGACGCATAGCGGGAGCCTACAATGAGCAGTTCTTC. Amino acids: CASRRIAGAYNEQFF. This chain connects TRBV28 to TRBJ2-1, with 9 bases fitting TRBD2. The length of the CDR3 is 15 residues. Germline loops: CDR1 MDHEN, CDR2 SYDVKM. Trimming cost V 6 bases and J 2 bases; bases outside gene matches: 5.

The chain couples TRBV19 to TRBJ1-5; the match to TRBD1 covers 7 bases. Germline trimming cut 5 bases from V and 3 bases from J; bases unmatched to any gene: 4. Looked up from germline, CDR1 is LNHDA and CDR2 is SQIVND (reference sequence). The CDR3 runs 14 residues. The CDR3 region is CASSHRGYNQPQHF. The CDR3 bases are TGTGCCAGTAGTCACAGGGGTTACAATCAGCCCCAGCATTTT. The complete variable domain, with remaining parts taken from reference TRBV19 and TRBJ1-5, reads DGGITQSPKYLFRKEGQNVTLSCEQNLNHDAMYWYRQDPGQGLRLIYYSQIVNDFQKGDIAEGYSVSREKKESFPLTVTSAQKNPTAFYLCASSHRGYNQPQHFGDGTRLSIL.

The chain carries TRBV5-1 and TRBJ2-1, with D uncertain. Germline V CDR1 and CDR2: SGHRS, YFSETQ. The CDR3 spans 13 residues. The ends were cut back, 0 bases at V and 13 bases at J, with 14 bases in the middle. CDR3 nucleotide sequence: TGCGCCAGCAGCTTGGAGGTAAGCAGGCCCCAGTTCTTC. Translation gives CASSLEVSRPQFF.

The chain is built from TRBV29-1 and TRBJ2-7; 9 bases line up with TRBD1. Germline V CDR1 and CDR2: SQVTM, ANQGSEA. V shed 0 bases and J 2 bases; nucleotides not matched to a gene: 5. This CDR3 contains 15 residues. The chain's CDR3 is CSVEESRTGAYEQYF. The CDR3 DNA reads as TGCAGCGTTGAAGAATCCAGGACAGGGGCCTACGAGCAGTACTTC.

The chain couples TRBV7-9 to TRBJ2-1, with D possibly being TRBD1 (5 bases). Germline values: CDR1 SEHNR, CDR2 FQNEAQ (reference sequence). Trimming cost V 5 bases and J 3 bases, with 14 bases left between them. The CDR3 is made up of 15 amino acids. The DNA of the CDR3 is TGTGCCAGCAGCCCACGACAGAGAAGCTACAATGAGCAGTTCTTC. Its protein product is CASSPRQRSYNEQFF.

This rearrangement joins TRBV7-9 to TRBJ1-6, with TRBD1 as a possible D gene (5 bases). Germline loops: CDR1 SEHNR, CDR2 FQNEAQ (reference sequence). Trimming removed 5 bases from V and 7 bases from J, with 15 bases in between. The CDR3 has 15 amino acids. The CDR3 DNA reads as TGTGCCAGCAGCCCTCCGGGGGGAGGGAATTCACCCCTCCACTTT. This encodes CASSPPGGGNSPLHF.

The V gene is TRBV2, the J gene TRBJ2-7; 11 bases align to TRBD2. The germline CDR1 and CDR2 sequences are SNHLY and FYNNEI. The CDR3 covers 13 residues. J lost 2 bases, V lost 6 bases, and 0 bases had no gene match. The CDR3 sequence: CASRLAGAYEQYF. DNA of the CDR3: TGTGCCAGCAGACTAGCGGGAGCCTACGAGCAGTACTTC.

This sequence joins TRBV18 and TRBJ1-4; 7 bases are a match to TRBD1. Per the germline V gene, CDR1 is KGHSH and CDR2 is LQKENI. V lost 6 bases, J lost 0 bases, and 7 bases stayed unmatched. The CDR3 is 16 amino acids. CDR3 amino acids: CASSLQGSATNEKLFF. The DNA of the CDR3 is TGTGCCAGCTCTCTACAGGGGAGTGCAACTAATGAAAAACTGTTTTTT.

This clone showed up just once. The chain carries TRBV18 and TRBJ1-2; 7 bases are a match to TRBD1. This CDR3 comprises 13 residues. V lost 6 bases to trimming and J lost 3 bases; unmatched junction nucleotides: 4. CDR1 is KGHSH, CDR2 LQKENI, per germline. CDR3 nucleotide sequence: TGTGCCAGCTCGCCCACAGGGGACTATGGCTACACCTTC. As protein: CASSPTGDYGYTF. Full variable domain (remainder filled in from reference TRBV18 and TRBJ1-2): NAGVMQNPRHLVRRRGQEARLRCSPMKGHSHVYWYRQLPEEGLKFMVYLQKENIIDESGMPKERFSAEFPKEGPSILRIQQVVRGDSAAYFCASSPTGDYGYTFGSGTRLTVV.

The chain uses TRBV9 and TRBJ2-7; the match to TRBD1 covers 7 bases. Germline CDR1 is SGDLS and CDR2 is YYNGEE. The CDR3 has 16 residues. V was clipped by 2 bases and J by 2 bases; unmatched bases: 10. CDR3 nucleotides: TGTGCCAGCAGCGTCTCGGACAGGTGGACTCCCTACGAGCAGTACTTC. This codes for CASSVSDRWTPYEQYF.

The chain is built from TRBV9 and TRBJ1-2, with unresolved D. Germline values: CDR1 SGDLS, CDR2 YYNGEE. The CDR3 consists of 14 residues. Deletions cut 4 bases from V and 4 bases from J, with 14 bases between. DNA of the CDR3: TGTGCCAGCAGCTTCACCCCCAGCGGCTATGGCTACACCTTC. Its translation is CASSFTPSGYGYTF.

The chain recombines TRBV27 with TRBJ1-2; TRBD1 matches 7 bases. Unmatched junction bases numbered 8, after V lost 6 bases and J lost 7 bases. This CDR3 contains 13 residues. The germline CDR1 and CDR2 sequences are MNHEY and SMNVEV (reference sequence). The CDR3 DNA reads TGTGCCAGCAGCTTAAAGACAGGGCTTGGCTACACCTTC. Translating gives CASSLKTGLGYTF.

This clone was observed a handful of times. The rearrangement links TRBV30 to TRBJ1-5; 8 bases are a match to TRBD1. The V gene's germline CDR1 is GTSNPN and CDR2 SVGIG (reference sequence). V was pared by 3 bases and J by 0 bases, with 4 bases of the junction left unmatched. The CDR3 has 15 residues. The CDR3 region has the DNA TGTGCCTGGAGCGACAGGGGCTATAGCAATCAGCCCCAGCATTTT. Encoded protein: CAWSDRGYSNQPQHF.